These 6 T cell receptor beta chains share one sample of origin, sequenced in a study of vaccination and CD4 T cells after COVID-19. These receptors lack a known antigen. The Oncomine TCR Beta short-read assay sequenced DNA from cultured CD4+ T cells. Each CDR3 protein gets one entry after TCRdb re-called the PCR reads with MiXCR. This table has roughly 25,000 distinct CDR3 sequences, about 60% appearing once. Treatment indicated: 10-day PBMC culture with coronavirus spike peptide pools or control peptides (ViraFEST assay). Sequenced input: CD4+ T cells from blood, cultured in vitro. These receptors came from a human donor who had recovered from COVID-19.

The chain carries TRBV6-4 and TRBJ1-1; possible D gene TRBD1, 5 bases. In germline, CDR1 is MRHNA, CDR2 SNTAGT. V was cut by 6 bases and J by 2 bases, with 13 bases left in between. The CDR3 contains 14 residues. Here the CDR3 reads CASRETGVNTEAFF. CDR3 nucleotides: TGTGCCAGCAGAGAAACAGGAGTTAACACTGAAGCTTTCTTT.

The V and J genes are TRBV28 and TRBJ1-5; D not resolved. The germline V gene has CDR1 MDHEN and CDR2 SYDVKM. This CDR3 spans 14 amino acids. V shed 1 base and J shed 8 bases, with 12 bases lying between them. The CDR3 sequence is CASSLYGSQEPQHF. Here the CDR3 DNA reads TGTGCCAGCAGTTTATACGGGAGTCAAGAGCCCCAGCATTTT.

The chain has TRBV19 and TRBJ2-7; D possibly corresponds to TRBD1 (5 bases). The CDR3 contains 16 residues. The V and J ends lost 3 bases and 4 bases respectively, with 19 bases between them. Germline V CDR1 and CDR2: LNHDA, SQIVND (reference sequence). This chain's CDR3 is CASSIAHATARYEQYF. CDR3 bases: TGTGCCAGTAGTATTGCCCATGCGACAGCTAGGTACGAGCAGTACTTC.

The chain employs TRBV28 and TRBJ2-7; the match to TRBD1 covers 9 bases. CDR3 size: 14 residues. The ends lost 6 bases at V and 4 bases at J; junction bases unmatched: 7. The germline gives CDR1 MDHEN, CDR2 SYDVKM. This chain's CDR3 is CASRGTGSTYEQYF. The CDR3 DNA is TGTGCCAGCAGGGGGACAGGGAGCACTTACGAGCAGTACTTC.

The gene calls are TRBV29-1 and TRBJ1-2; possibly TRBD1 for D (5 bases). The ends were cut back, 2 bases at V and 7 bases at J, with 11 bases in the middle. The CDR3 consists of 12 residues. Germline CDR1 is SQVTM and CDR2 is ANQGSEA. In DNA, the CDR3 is TGCAGCGTTGAAAGCAGGGTCCCTGGCTACACCTTC. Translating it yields CSVESRVPGYTF.

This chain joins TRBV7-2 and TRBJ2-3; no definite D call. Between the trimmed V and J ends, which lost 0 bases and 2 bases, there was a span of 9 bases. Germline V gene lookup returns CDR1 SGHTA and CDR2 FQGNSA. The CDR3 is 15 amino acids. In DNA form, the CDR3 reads TGTGCCAGCAGCTTAGCAGGTAGCTACACAGATACGCAGTATTTT. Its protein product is CASSLAGSYTDTQYF.